A selection of T cell receptor beta chains follows, all from one sample in a study of chemoradiotherapy in HPV16-positive cancers. The repertoire was sequenced with immunoSEQ multiplex PCR; TCRdb's copy has only in-frame clones and lacks some. The sample shows approximately 50,000 clones, about 88% of them seen only once. The source material was blood, sampled from a patient who underwent chemoradiotherapy. These receptors were collected from a human donor with HPV-associated anogenital cancer. The CDR3 runs from the conserved cysteine through the conserved F or W. D genes are given only for firm matches.

J gene,D gene,V gene,CDR3 protein
TRBJ1-5,.,TRBV18,CASSLRGGQPQHF
TRBJ2-5,.,TRBV14,CASSHLTGRGQETQYF
TRBJ2-2,TRBD1,TRBV7-7,CASSPGQGATGELFF
TRBJ1-5,TRBD1,TRBV6-5,CASSSDRGSNQPQHF
TRBJ1-2,.,TRBV7-3,CASSPTRDGMSGYTF
TRBJ2-7,.,TRBV2,CASSPSSGATYEQYF
TRBJ2-1,TRBD1,TRBV4-1,CASSLDRGVGEQFF
TRBJ2-7,.,TRBV6-5,CASSEIGNSYEQYF
TRBJ1-6,TRBD1,TRBV25-1,CASSESTGSGSPLHF
TRBJ2-7,.,TRBV5-6,CASSLGGEQYF
TRBJ2-7,.,TRBV30,CAWNHKGEQYF
TRBJ2-7,TRBD1,TRBV10-2,CATRQGTGSYEQYF
TRBJ2-5,TRBD2,TRBV5-8,CASLYYGGGYQETQYF
TRBJ1-1,.,TRBV6-1,CASSVARDSSEAFF
TRBJ2-5,TRBD1,TRBV19,CASSIGTGGFRETQYF
TRBJ1-3,TRBD1,TRBV19,CATQDRPSGNTIYF
TRBJ1-5,.,TRBV6-5,CASRGQGGQPQHF
TRBJ1-1,.,TRBV12-5,CASGARGGRTEAFF
TRBJ2-4,.,TRBV27,CASSLWEGVAKNIQYF
TRBJ2-5,.,TRBV30,CAWSNRGGQETQYF
TRBJ2-5,.,TRBV4-3,CASSQDGARGYQETQYF
TRBJ2-7,.,TRBV20-1,CSASTGYEQYF
TRBJ1-1,.,TRBV10-3,CASVMDPASTEAFF
TRBJ2-7,TRBD1,TRBV11-2,CASSFSPQAGRGQGEQYF
TRBJ2-5,TRBD1,TRBV5-4,CASSSTGAQETQYF
TRBJ2-3,.,TRBV7-3,CASSAQGADTQYF
TRBJ2-1,TRBD1,TRBV7-2,CASSTQGAYNEQFF
TRBJ2-1,.,TRBV7-2,CASSPAGEQFF
TRBJ2-7,TRBD2,TRBV6-1,CAGSETSGGSYEQYF
TRBJ1-1,.,TRBV19,CASSRYRDTEAFF
TRBJ1-1,TRBD1,TRBV19,CASSSVDRANTEAFF
TRBJ2-5,TRBD1,TRBV4-2,CASSQTGEETQYF
TRBJ1-1,.,TRBV4-2,CASSQGLAGAPGTEAFF
TRBJ2-3,.,TRBV10-1,CASSDPLREYTQYF
TRBJ1-1,TRBD1,TRBV9,CASSVAAGGTEAFF
TRBJ2-3,TRBD1,TRBV4-1,CASSQDGTGGADTQYF
TRBJ1-1,.,TRBV2,CASNLSPRSEAFF
TRBJ2-1,TRBD2,TRBV7-2,CASGRRAGGAYNEQFF
TRBJ2-5,TRBD2,TRBV5-4,CASSTLAGGPKTQYF
TRBJ1-4,.,TRBV7-9,CASSFPQTTNEKLFF
TRBJ1-3,.,TRBV15,CATSVGREHSGNTIYF
TRBJ2-7,.,TRBV4-3,CASSQRVDYEQYF
TRBJ1-2,.,TRBV6-1,CASRETGGYTF
TRBJ1-1,.,TRBV30,CAWSVRLAGMNTEAFF
TRBJ2-7,.,TRBV29-1,CSVEGPGGGEQYF
TRBJ2-7,.,TRBV6-5,CASTVTLGGEQYF
TRBJ1-5,.,TRBV10-2,CASAIDLSIQPQHF
TRBJ2-2,TRBD1,TRBV7-3,CASSSKQGIAGELFF
TRBJ1-5,.,TRBV5-1,CASSAGTGQGQPQHF
TRBJ2-2,TRBD1,TRBV5-4,CASSSFQGAANTGELFF
TRBJ2-2,.,TRBV10-3,CAISEGLNTGELFF